What follows is one T cell receptor beta chain and its context. Its recognized antigen is unknown. One base away there is no much larger clone; base qualities are not given. This sample is drawn from a study of cytomegalovirus exposure and HLA in healthy donors (dated by TCRdb to 2015 to 2018). For the study in its entirety: An earlier analysis of about 560 of the donors reported approximately 300 Gb of sequence data and 117 million unique TCR beta sequences obtained from about 200 million T cells. HLA typing covered class I and class II loci at four-digit resolution. A later analysis re-examined previously published TCR beta repertoires from more than 550 donors and added high-resolution HLA genotyping to investigate patterns of TCR occurrence. Rather than drawing on any new phenotypic data, the later analysis identified candidate immune exposures from TCR beta sequences and the way those sequences occurred across donors. The number of typed donors differed by locus: about 620-630 for A, B, C, DRB1 and DQB1; approximately 520 for DQA1; approximately 600 for DPA1; and 450 to 480 for DPB1. In addition to the first cohort of hundreds of subjects, a separate validation cohort of some 120 different subjects was used. Across approximately 400 genotyped donors of the cohort, an average of 235,054 unique TCR beta nucleotide sequences per donor were sequenced, and roughly 17% of those sequences were non-productive. The aim of the study was to test whether cataloging public T cell receptors could identify signatures of past pathogen exposure. A handful of DR-DQ haplotypes were handled as single units for association and clustering because linkage in the cohort was strong. The study used immunosequencing to profile the T cell repertoires of 666 subjects and linked those repertoires to cytomegalovirus serostatus. The genetic ancestry cluster associated with self-reported Caucasian donors included 81% of the roughly 400 genotyped donors. In an earlier analysis of 550 to 700 of the donors, high-throughput TCR beta sequencing was used to judge whether each TCR beta V gene segment behaved as functional or pseudogenic. Alongside the repertoire data, information on donor age, sex, ethnicity and CMV serostatus was compiled. An early release covering roughly 580 HLA-typed donors comprised about 290 gigabases of sequencing data and tens of millions of unique TCR sequences. Genome-wide SNP genotypes for about 65% of the 666 donors were used in a later genetic analysis, which treated that subset as a discovery cohort. All discovery cohort repertoires had been generated on a single sequencing platform. The study combined high-throughput TCR immunosequencing, statistical association of individual TCRs with disease status, and machine learning to predict cytomegalovirus infection status. Results the study describes overall, beyond this receptor: The study gave a list of under 200 TCR beta chains associated with cytomegalovirus. CMV serostatus was the only immune exposure information available for the cohort. In a later genetic analysis, a missense DCLRE1C variant was associated with V-gene and J-gene trimming of TCR beta chains, and the association was replicated in an independent cohort. In vitro tests confirmed that a few of the cytomegalovirus-associated TCR beta chains recognize cytomegalovirus antigens. Most TCR sequences were seen in very few donors, while some public TCRs were found in many individuals. Assigning TCR associations to individual alleles was difficult when HLA alleles, especially DR and DQ, strongly co-occurred. In a later analysis, more than 15,000 TCR beta sequences were associated with specific HLA alleles at a false discovery rate of 0.05. According to a later genetic analysis, donors in an Asian-associated ancestry cluster had fewer N-insertions in productive TCRs than the roughly 700-donor mean. In both the original and validation cohorts, the classifier was reported to diagnose cytomegalovirus status with high specificity and sensitivity. A later analysis found that HLA-associated TCR beta chains were more clonally expanded and had lower generation probabilities than equally common non-associated chains. In an earlier analysis of roughly 560 of the donors, most TCR beta V segments were observed in productive rearrangements about 90% or about 30% of the time, broadly matching IMGT annotations. Only TCR beta chains were sequenced in this cohort, and the absence of alpha or paired-chain data limited detectable features. Most CMV-associated TCR beta chains appeared to be HLA-restricted in a later analysis, and the HLA associations seemed to be driven largely by CMV exposure. A later analysis reported that several top co-occurrence clusters appeared linked to parvovirus B19, influenza, CMV and Epstein-Barr virus. A cluster of highly shared sequence variants was judged likely to be a technical artifact of the sequencing pipeline. A later analysis found that TCR association rates varied across HLA loci, with DRB1 alleles showing the most associated TCRs and HLA-C alleles the fewest. A further reported finding was that TCR beta sequences accurately predicted the HLA-A and HLA-B alleles for most subjects in the first cohort. Seventeen rarely observed V segments, including chromosome 9 orphons, were excluded from the earlier analysis of approximately 500 of the donors because counts were too low. According to the authors, the approach could potentially be generalized to other disease states and immunological phenotypes. Correlated functional status among segregating V segments might be attributable to linkage disequilibrium, but an unknown experimental factor could not be ruled out. Some IMGT-functional V segments, including TRBV6-2 and TRBV6-3, could not be distinguished by the 87-base-pair reads and were therefore excluded. HLA typing was unavailable for some donors at each locus, so association tests used only the typed subset. Sequencing depth was assumed to be roughly uniform across donors in the presence/absence analyses, though that assumption may not hold.

CDR1 and CDR2 (SQVTM, ANQGSEA) derive from the germline V gene. Trimming leaves V shorter by 1 base and J shorter by 4 bases, with the junction holding 5 bases beyond the gene matches. Inclusive of the bounding cysteine and phenylalanine, the CDR3 is 15 residues long. The only DNA kept is the CDR3, 45 bases in frame from the first base. The cohort comprised some 730 healthy bone marrow donors. At the time of sampling, all cohort members were nominally healthy, though unrecorded immune exposures were likely present. The donor tested CMV seropositive and was one of the 289 seropositive cohort members. A peripheral blood sample was collected from each donor, and TCR beta sequencing was performed on peripheral blood mononuclear cells. Genomic DNA extraction from the blood cell samples was performed with the Qiagen DNeasy Blood Extraction Kit. Libraries were made using the immunoSEQ multiplex PCR assay. For the multiplex PCR, a mixture combining 60 forward primers for TCR Vbeta segments and 13 reverse primers for TCR Jbeta segments was used. Amplification of the CDR3 region of rearranged TCR beta genes was performed with a multiplex PCR assay on genomic DNA. The Illumina HiSeq System was used to sequence the amplified TCR beta libraries as 87-base-pair reads. The authors' pipeline ran thus. A later analysis tallied about 77 million unique TCR beta chains across the 666 repertoires, and approximately 12 million of those chains were shared by two or more donors. Raw reads were error-corrected and collapsed into unique sequences by a nearest-neighbor algorithm in which closely related sequences were merged to remove PCR and sequencing errors. V, D and J gene segments were assigned by aligning CDR3 sequences to IMGT reference sequences. For a sequence to be retained, a match of at least six nucleotides was required to both a V gene segment and a J gene segment. Rearrangements were called productive when the CDR3 lacked stop codons and stayed in frame with V and J; all others were non-productive. CDR3 was defined according to IMGT convention as the region running from the second conserved V-encoded cysteine to the conserved J-encoded phenylalanine. In an earlier analysis of approximately 500 of the donors, sequences lacking an unambiguous match to a single V gene segment were excluded. In an earlier analysis of 450 to 700 of the donors, V segments were called functional above 56.7% productive rearrangements and were called segregating when the between-donor standard deviation exceeded 5%. A statistical classification framework was developed to diagnose cytomegalovirus status using the catalog of TCR beta chain sequences. A later analysis assigned V and J genes by comparing TCR nucleotide sequences with IMGT/GENE-DB human TR gene sequences. The TCRdist pipeline was used in a later analysis to assign CDR3 sequences and most-parsimonious VDJ recombination scenarios. In a later analysis, each TCR beta chain was defined by its CDR3 amino acid sequence together with its V-gene family, and reads lacking a unique V-gene family were excluded. To address suspected cross-contamination and a sequencing artifact, a later analysis removed approximately 590 highly shared, low-generation-probability nucleotide sequences. In a later analysis, a clonal expansion index was calculated for each public chain from normalized within-repertoire ranks of inferred template counts. A later analysis computed generation probabilities with a VDJ recombination model fitted to out-of-frame rearrangements, and checked the results against IGoR. Hypergeometric tests were used in a later analysis to score TCR-TCR, TCR-HLA and TCR-CMV co-occurrence, with a repertoire-size bias correction applied to the TCR pairs. A later analysis estimated false discovery rates by permuting HLA or CMV assignments 20 times. In a later analysis, co-occurring TCRs were grouped with DBSCAN, and TCRdist sequence similarity was added when clustering was performed within HLA-allele-positive subsets. Co-occurrence clustering excluded repertoires with fewer than 30,000 or more than 120,000 public chains, plus five with anomalous nucleotide sharing. TCRdb limited this immuneACCESS table to in-frame rearrangements with V and J called. A share of clones is missing; checked studies link under half to unresolved V genes, and the rest is unexplained. V, J and clone size were drawn from that table, and D and trimming were deduced from the DNA. Across this sample there are around 180,000 clones, with 84% seen only once. The ten largest clones add up to roughly 5% of the sample.

The TCR originated in a girl aged 10 to 17 in good health and CMV-seropositive. Material: PBMCs. The chain employs TRBV29-1 and TRBJ2-7, with TRBD2 identical over 12 junction bases. The bases read TGCAGCGTTGAAGTCACTAGCGGGGGGAGGTACGAGCAGTACTTC. The resulting protein is CSVEVTSGGRYEQYF.